This T cell receptor (beta chain) was obtained from a study of vaccination effects on CD4 cells after COVID-19. Study at large: Post-vaccine sampling took place a median of 72 days after the second dose.

Isolation of CD4+ T cells took place after less than 12 days of culture. All study participants received two doses of BNT162b2 or mRNA-1273 vaccine. Nobody among the vaccine recipients had prior SARS-CoV-2 infection (nucleocapsid antibodies were negative). Replacing half the medium with IL-2 medium was done on days 3 and 7. Of note for this clone: Its specificity is unknown.

V lost 1 base to trimming and J lost 6 bases, with 13 bases between them. CDR3 length: 15 amino acids. CDR1 is LGHNA, CDR2 YNFKEQ, per germline. Produced via immunoSEQ multiplex PCR; TCRdb's table is partial and in-frame only. Of around 50,000 clones in the sample, roughly 72% are singletons; the top ten hold about 7%. V usage is TRBV4-2 and J usage is TRBJ1-5; a possible D gene is TRBD1 (5 bases). The clonotype originates from a human donor who received a COVID-19 vaccine. This material consisted of CD4+ T cells from PBMCs cultured without peptide, taken after COVID-19 vaccination. CDR3 sequence reads: CASSQGTSGRQPQHF. For the CDR3, the DNA is TGTGCCAGCAGCCAAGGGACGTCGGGACGTCAGCCCCAGCATTTT.